This T cell receptor (beta chain) was recorded in a study of beta chain features in type 1 diabetes. The study, taken as a whole, reports: There was a moderate but significant shortening of TCRB CDR3s in all four CD4+ subsets of Type 1 diabetes patients. TCRB repertoires of naive, central memory and Treg cells appeared more similar among patients than among healthy donors.

Details on this clone: The antigen is not known.

V was cut by 4 bases and J by 2 bases, with 4 bases left in between. The length of the CDR3 is 12 residues. Germline CDR1 SGHKS, CDR2 YYEKEE (reference sequence). Every bit of the isolated RNA underwent reverse transcription, so sequencing read expressed TCRB transcripts. Only in-frame clones appear in the TCRdb table, and some are missing; sequencing was by immunoSEQ multiplex PCR. The table lists 500,000 to 800,000 clones, approximately 13% of them singletons. The rearrangement uses TRBV5-5 and TRBJ1-5; D is unclear. The sequence was collected from a man aged 25-40 years with type 1 diabetes. The sample consisted of naive CD4+ T cells from blood. CDR3 bases: TGTGCCAGCAGCCAGGGCAATCAGCCCCAGCATTTT. It is translated as CASSQGNQPQHF.